This T cell receptor (beta chain) appears in the sequencing data of a study of response to subunit inactivated influenza vaccine. Regarding this clonotype: Its specificity is not known.

TCRdb re-analysed the RT-PCR reads in MiXCR, keeping a single row per CDR3 protein. The sample holds 700,000 to 900,000 distinct CDR3 sequences; 21% are singletons and the top ten take 10% to 13%. General study points: Each seasonal influenza vaccination, the authors suggested, recruits few new T cells.

Trimming shortened V by 6 bases and J by 4 bases, and 16 bases separated the two germline ends. Looked up from germline, CDR1 is MDHEN and CDR2 is SYDVKM. This CDR3 has 14 amino acids. The chain couples TRBV28 to TRBJ2-7; tentative D call: TRBD1 (7 bases). The sequencing used PBMCs from blood, collected around 5 days after vaccination. This receptor was identified in a man over 45 who received an inactivated influenza vaccine. CDR3 protein: CASSRGEEAYEQYF. The CDR3 nucleotides read TGTGCCAGCAGCAGGGGGGAAGAGGCATACGAGCAGTACTTC.